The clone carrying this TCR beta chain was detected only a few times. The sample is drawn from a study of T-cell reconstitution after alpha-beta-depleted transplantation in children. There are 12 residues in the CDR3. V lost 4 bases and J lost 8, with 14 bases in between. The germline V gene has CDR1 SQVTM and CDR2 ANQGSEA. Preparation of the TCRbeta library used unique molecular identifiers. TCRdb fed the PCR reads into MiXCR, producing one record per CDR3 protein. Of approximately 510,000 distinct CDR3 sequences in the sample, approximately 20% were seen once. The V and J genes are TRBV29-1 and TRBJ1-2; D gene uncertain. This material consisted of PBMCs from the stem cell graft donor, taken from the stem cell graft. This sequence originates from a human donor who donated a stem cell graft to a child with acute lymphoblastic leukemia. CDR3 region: CSVVRTAGGYTF. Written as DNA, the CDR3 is TGCAGCGTTGTCAGGACGGCCGGCGGCTACACCTTC.